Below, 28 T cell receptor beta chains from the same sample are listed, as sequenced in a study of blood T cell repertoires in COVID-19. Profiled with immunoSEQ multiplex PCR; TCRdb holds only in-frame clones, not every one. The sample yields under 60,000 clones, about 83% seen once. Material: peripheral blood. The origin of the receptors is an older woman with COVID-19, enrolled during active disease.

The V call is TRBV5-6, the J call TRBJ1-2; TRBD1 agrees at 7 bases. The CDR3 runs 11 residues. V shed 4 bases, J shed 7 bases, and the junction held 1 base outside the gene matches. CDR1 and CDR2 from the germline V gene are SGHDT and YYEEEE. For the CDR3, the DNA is TGTGCCAGCAGCAACAGGGGTGGCTACACCTTC. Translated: CASSNRGGYTF.

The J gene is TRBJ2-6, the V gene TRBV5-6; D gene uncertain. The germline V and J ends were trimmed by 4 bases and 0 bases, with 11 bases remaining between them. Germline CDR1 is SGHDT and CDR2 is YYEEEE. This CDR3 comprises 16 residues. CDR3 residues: CASSEWANSGANVLTF. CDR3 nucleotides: TGTGCCAGCAGCGAATGGGCGAACTCTGGGGCCAACGTCCTGACTTTC.

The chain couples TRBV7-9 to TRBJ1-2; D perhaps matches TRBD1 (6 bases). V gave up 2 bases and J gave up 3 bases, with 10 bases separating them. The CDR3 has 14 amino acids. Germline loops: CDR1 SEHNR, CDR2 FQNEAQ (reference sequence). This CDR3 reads CASSLPDSYYGYTF. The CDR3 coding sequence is TGTGCCAGCAGCTTACCGGACAGCTACTATGGCTACACCTTC.

Here the CDR3 DNA reads TGTGCCAGCAGCTCCACCTCCAGGGTCTTAGGCTACACCTTC. This encodes CASSSTSRVLGYTF. The genes are TRBV3-1 (or the pseudogene TRBV3-2) and TRBJ1-2; D possibly corresponds to TRBD1 (5 bases). Germline CDR1 LGHDT, CDR2 YNNKEL (reference sequence). Deletions cut 5 bases from V and 8 bases from J, with 18 bases between. This CDR3 is built from 14 residues.

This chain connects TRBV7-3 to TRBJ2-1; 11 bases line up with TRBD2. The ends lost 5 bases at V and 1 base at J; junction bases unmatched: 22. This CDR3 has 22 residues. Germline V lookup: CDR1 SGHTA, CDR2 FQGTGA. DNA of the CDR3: TGTGCCAGCAGCCTCCGACAGGGGATGACTAGCGGGGACAAAAGTTCCTACAATGAGCAGTTCTTC. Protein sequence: CASSLRQGMTSGDKSSYNEQFF. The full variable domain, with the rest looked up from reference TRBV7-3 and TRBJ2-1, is GAGVSQTPSNKVTEKGKYVELRCDPISGHTALYWYRQSLGQGPEFLIYFQGTGAADDSGLPNDRFFAVRPEGSVSTLKIQRTERGDSAVYLCASSLRQGMTSGDKSSYNEQFFGPGTRLTVL.

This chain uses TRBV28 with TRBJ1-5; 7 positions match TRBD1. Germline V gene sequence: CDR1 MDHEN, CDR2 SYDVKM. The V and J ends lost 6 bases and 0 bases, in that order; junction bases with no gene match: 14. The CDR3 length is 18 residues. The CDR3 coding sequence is TGTGCCAGCAGGTTACCTTGGGACAGATCCCATAGCAATCAGCCCCAGCATTTT. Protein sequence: CASRLPWDRSHSNQPQHF.

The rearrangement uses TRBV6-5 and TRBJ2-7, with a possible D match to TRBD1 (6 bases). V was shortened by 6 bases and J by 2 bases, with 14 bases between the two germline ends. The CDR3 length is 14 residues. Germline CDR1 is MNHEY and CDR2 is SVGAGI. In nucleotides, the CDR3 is TGTGCCAGCAGCTTGGACAGCGAGGCCTACGAGCAGTACTTC. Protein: CASSLDSEAYEQYF.

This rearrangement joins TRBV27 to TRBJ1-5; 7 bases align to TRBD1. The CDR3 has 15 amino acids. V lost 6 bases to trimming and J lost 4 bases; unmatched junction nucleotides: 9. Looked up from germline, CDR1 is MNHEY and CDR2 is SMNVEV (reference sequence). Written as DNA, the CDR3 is TGTGCCAGCAGAGACGGGGACAGACCTAATCAGCCCCAGCATTTT. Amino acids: CASRDGDRPNQPQHF.

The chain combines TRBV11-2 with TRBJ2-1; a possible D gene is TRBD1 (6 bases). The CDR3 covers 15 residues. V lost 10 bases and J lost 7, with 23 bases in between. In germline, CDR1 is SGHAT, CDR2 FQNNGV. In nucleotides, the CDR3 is TGTGCCACAGCAATAGGGACACCGAATGAGAATGAGCAGTTCTTC. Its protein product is CATAIGTPNENEQFF.

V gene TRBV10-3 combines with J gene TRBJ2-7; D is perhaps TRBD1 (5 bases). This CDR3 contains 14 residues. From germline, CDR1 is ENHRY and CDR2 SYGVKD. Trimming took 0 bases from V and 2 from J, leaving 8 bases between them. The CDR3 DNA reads TGTGCCATCAGTGAGTCGAAGGGGACCTACGAGCAGTACTTC. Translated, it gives CAISESKGTYEQYF.

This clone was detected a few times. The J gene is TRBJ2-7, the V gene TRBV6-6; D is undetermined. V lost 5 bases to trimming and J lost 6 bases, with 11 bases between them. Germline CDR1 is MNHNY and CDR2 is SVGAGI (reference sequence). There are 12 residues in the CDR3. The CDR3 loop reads CASSPISPEQYF. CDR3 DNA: TGTGCCAGCAGTCCTATCTCCCCCGAGCAGTACTTC.

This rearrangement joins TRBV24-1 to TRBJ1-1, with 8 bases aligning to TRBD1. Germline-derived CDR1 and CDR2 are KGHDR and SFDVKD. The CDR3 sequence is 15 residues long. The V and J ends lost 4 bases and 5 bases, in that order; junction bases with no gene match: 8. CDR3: CATSEGDRRYTEAFF. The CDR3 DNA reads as TGTGCCACCAGTGAGGGGGACAGGCGGTATACTGAAGCTTTCTTT.

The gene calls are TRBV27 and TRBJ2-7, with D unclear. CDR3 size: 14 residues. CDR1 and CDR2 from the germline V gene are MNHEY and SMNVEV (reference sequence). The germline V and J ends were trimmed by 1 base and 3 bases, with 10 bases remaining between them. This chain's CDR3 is CASSLYGRNYEQYF. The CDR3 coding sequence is TGTGCCAGCAGTTTATATGGCCGAAACTACGAGCAGTACTTC.

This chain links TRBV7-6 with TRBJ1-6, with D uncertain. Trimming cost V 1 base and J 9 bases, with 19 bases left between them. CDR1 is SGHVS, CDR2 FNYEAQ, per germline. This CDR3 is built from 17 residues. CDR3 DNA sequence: TGTGCCAGCAGCTTAGAAGGGCCCGGGGTTTCCATTTCACCCCTCCACTTT. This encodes CASSLEGPGVSISPLHF.

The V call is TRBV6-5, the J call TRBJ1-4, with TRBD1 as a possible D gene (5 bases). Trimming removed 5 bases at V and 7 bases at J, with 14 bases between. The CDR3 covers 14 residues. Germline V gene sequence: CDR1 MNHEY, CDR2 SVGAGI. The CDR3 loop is CASSTIGAGEKLFF. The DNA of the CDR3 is TGTGCCAGCAGTACAATAGGGGCCGGTGAAAAACTGTTTTTT.

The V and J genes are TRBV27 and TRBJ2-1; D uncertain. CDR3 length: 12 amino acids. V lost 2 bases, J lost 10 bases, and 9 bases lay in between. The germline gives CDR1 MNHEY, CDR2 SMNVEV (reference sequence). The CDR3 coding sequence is TGTGCCAGCAGTTTAACCACCGGGGAGCAGTTCTTC. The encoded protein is CASSLTTGEQFF.

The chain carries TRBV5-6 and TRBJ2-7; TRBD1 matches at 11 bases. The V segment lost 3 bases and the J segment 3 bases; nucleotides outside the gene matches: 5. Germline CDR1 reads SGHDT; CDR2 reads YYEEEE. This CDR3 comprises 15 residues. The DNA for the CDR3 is TGTGCCAGCAGCTCTTGGGGACAGGGGGACTACGAGCAGTACTTC. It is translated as CASSSWGQGDYEQYF. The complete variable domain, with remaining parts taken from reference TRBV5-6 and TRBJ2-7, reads DAGVTQSPTHLIKTRGQQVTLRCSPKSGHDTVSWYQQALGQGPQFIFQYYEEEERQRGNFPDRFSGHQFPNYSSELNVNALLLGDSALYLCASSSWGQGDYEQYFGPGTRLTVT.

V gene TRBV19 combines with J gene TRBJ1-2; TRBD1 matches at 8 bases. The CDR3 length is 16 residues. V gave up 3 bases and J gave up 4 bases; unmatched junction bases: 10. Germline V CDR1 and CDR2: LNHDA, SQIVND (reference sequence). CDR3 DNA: TGTGCCAGTAGTATCGGGCAGGGGGCGGATTTCTATGGCTACACCTTC. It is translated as CASSIGQGADFYGYTF.

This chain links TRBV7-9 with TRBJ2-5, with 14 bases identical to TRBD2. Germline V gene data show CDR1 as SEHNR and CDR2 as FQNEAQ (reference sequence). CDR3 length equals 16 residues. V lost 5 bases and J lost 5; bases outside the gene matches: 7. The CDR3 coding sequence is TGTGCCAGCAGCCTTCGACTAGCGGGAGGGGGGGAGACCCAGTACTTC. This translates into CASSLRLAGGGETQYF.

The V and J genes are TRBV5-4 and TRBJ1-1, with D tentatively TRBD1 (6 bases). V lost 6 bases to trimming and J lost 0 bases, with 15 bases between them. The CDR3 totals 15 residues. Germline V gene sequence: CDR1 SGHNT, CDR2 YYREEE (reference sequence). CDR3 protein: CASTSGGHLNTEAFF. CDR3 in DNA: TGTGCCAGCACCAGTGGGGGCCACCTGAACACTGAAGCTTTCTTT.

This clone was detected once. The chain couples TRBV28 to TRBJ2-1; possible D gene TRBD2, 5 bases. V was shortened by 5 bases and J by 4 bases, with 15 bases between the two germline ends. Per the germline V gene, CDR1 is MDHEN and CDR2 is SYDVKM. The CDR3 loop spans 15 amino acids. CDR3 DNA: TGTGCCAGCAGTCGGGATGAGGGCTCTTACAATGAGCAGTTCTTC. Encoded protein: CASSRDEGSYNEQFF.

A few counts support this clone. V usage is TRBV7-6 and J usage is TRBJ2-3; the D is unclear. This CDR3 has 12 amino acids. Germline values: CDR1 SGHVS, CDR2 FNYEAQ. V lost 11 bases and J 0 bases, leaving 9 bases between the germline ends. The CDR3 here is CAAAWSTDTQYF. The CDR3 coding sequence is TGTGCCGCAGCGTGGAGCACAGATACGCAGTATTTT. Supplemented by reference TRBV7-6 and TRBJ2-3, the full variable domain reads GAGVSQSPRYKVTKRGQDVALRCDPISGHVSLYWYRQALGQGPEFLTYFNYEAQQDKSGLPNDRFSAERPEGSISTLTIQRTEQRDSAMYRCAAAWSTDTQYFGPGTRLTVL.

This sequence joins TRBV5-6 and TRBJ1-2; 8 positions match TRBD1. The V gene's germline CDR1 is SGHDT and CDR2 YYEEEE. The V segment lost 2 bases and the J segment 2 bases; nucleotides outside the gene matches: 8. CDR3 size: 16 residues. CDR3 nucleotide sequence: TGTGCCAGCAGCTTCGGTACAGGACAGGGAAACTATGGCTACACCTTC. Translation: CASSFGTGQGNYGYTF.

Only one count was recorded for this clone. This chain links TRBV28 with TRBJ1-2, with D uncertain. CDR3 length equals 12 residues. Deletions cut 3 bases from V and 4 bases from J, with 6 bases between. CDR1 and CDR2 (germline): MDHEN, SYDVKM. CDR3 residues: CASSLSTYGYTF. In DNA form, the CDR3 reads TGTGCCAGCAGTTTGAGTACCTATGGCTACACCTTC.

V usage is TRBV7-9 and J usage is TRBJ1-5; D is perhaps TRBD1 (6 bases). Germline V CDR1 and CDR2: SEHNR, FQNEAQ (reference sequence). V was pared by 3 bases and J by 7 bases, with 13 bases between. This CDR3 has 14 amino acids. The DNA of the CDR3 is TGTGCCAGCAGCTTCGGGGGGCGCAGGCAGCCCCAGCATTTT. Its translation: CASSFGGRRQPQHF.

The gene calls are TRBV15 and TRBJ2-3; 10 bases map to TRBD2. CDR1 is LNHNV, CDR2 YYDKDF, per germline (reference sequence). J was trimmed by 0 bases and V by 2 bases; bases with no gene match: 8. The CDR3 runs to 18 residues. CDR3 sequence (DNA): TGTGCCACCAGCAGAAAACGAGGACTAGCGGCTAGCACAGATACGCAGTATTTT. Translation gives CATSRKRGLAASTDTQYF.

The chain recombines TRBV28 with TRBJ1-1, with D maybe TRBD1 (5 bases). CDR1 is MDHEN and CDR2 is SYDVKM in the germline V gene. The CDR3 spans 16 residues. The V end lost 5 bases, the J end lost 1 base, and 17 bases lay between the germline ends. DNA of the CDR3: TGTGCCAGCAGTGCCATAAAGGGGATGGGGAACACTGAAGCTTTCTTT. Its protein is CASSAIKGMGNTEAFF. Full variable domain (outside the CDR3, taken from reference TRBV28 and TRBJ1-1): DVKVTQSSRYLVKRTGEKVFLECVQDMDHENMFWYRQDPGLGLRLIYFSYDVKMKEKGDIPEGYSVSREKKERFSLILESASTNQTSMYLCASSAIKGMGNTEAFFGQGTRLTVV.

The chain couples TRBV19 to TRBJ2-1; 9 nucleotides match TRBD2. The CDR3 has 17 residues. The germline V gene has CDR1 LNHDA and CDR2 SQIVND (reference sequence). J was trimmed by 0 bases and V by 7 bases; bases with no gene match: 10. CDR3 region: CASKHEREVSSYNEQFF. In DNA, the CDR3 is TGTGCCAGTAAACACGAGCGGGAGGTCAGCTCCTACAATGAGCAGTTCTTC.